Shown below are 28 T cell receptor beta chains from a single sample sequenced in a study of blood T cells in healthy people across ages. Sample-barcoded 5' priming and a J-beta primer mix drove a second PCR of roughly 7 to 11 cycles. TCRdb redid the calling of the 5' RACE reads with MiXCR, one entry per CDR3 protein. The table includes roughly 680,000 distinct CDR3 sequences, 40% to 65% detected once. The material sequenced was blood. These receptors all stem from an elderly woman in good health.

This clonotype turned up a few times. This rearrangement joins TRBV5-1 to TRBJ1-5, with D perhaps matching TRBD1 (6 bases). Trimming took off 4 bases at V and 5 bases at J, with 10 bases between the two ends. The germline V gene encodes CDR1 SGHRS and CDR2 YFSETQ. The CDR3 covers 13 residues. CDR3 region: CASSPGVDQPQHF. The CDR3, as DNA: TGCGCCAGCAGCCCAGGGGTGGATCAGCCCCAGCATTTT.

This clonotype was detected once. J is TRBJ2-2 and V is TRBV4-2; TRBD2 might be the D (5 bases). Germline CDR1 and CDR2: LGHNA and YNFKEQ. Trimming took 3 bases from V and 5 from J, leaving 10 bases between them. This CDR3 has 14 amino acids. As DNA, the CDR3 is TGTGCCAGCAGCCACTCACTAGAAACCGGGGAGCTGTTTTTT. The encoded protein is CASSHSLETGELFF.

The rearrangement uses TRBV12-3 or TRBV12-4 and TRBJ1-1; TRBD1 matches 9 bases. Unmatched junction bases numbered 11, after V lost 5 bases and J lost 1 base. The CDR3 contains 17 residues. In DNA form, the CDR3 reads TGTGCCAGCAGTCTTAACAGGGGGCTAAGGAGGAACACTGAAGCTTTCTTT. Amino acids: CASSLNRGLRRNTEAFF.

This chain joins TRBV6-2 or TRBV6-3 and TRBJ2-3; a weak D match, TRBD2 (6 bases). CDR1 and CDR2 from the germline V gene are MNHEY and SVGEGT. The CDR3 has 13 amino acids. Trimming took 7 bases from V and 2 from J, leaving 10 bases between them. CDR3 in amino acids: CASTDYLTDTQYF. Written as DNA, the CDR3 is TGTGCCAGCACGGACTACCTCACAGATACGCAGTATTTT.

The genes are TRBV28 and TRBJ2-5; D unresolved. The germline V gene encodes CDR1 MDHEN and CDR2 SYDVKM. Trimming stripped 5 bases from V and 6 bases from J, with 16 bases between. The CDR3 is made up of 14 amino acids. Here the CDR3 reads CASSLIRAAKTQYF. In DNA, the CDR3 is TGTGCCAGCAGTCTAATCCGCGCGGCGAAGACCCAGTACTTC.

V is TRBV12-3 or TRBV12-4 and J is TRBJ1-5; unclear D gene. This CDR3 has 16 amino acids. V was cut by 1 base and J by 6 bases, with 16 bases left in between. The CDR3 reads CASSLVSALSSQPQHF. The CDR3 DNA reads as TGTGCCAGCAGTTTAGTATCGGCCCTTTCCAGTCAGCCCCAGCATTTT.

The rearrangement uses TRBV4-1 and TRBJ1-6; 7 positions match TRBD1. The CDR3 covers 18 residues. V shed 1 base and J 10 bases; nucleotides not matched to a gene: 16. Looked up from germline, CDR1 is MGHRA and CDR2 is YSYEKL. CDR3 sequence: CASSQVWGGKGADSPLHF. The CDR3 DNA reads TGCGCCAGCAGCCAAGTATGGGGTGGTAAGGGGGCGGACTCACCCCTCCACTTT.

The V and J genes are TRBV27 and TRBJ2-2; D not resolved. This CDR3 has 13 residues. The V and J ends lost 6 bases and 2 bases respectively, with 7 bases between them. The germline V gene encodes CDR1 MNHEY and CDR2 SMNVEV (reference sequence). The CDR3 protein is CASRQANTGELFF. The CDR3 nucleotides read TGTGCCAGCAGGCAGGCCAACACCGGGGAGCTGTTTTTT.

Points on this clonotype: A much larger clone is a single base away; this may be a read error. The rearrangement uses TRBV6-4 and TRBJ2-7, with a weak D call TRBD2 (5 bases). The CDR3 is 14 residues long. Germline lookup yields CDR1 MRHNA and CDR2 SNTAGT. V shed 7 bases and J shed 7 bases, with 20 bases lying between them. The CDR3 nucleotides read TGTGCCAGCAATGGCGGCGCTAGCCCATATGAGCAGTACTTC. Translating it yields CASNGGASPYEQYF.

The J gene is TRBJ2-6, the V gene TRBV27; TRBD1 agrees at 7 bases. Looked up from germline, CDR1 is MNHEY and CDR2 is SMNVEV (reference sequence). The CDR3 consists of 16 residues. Germline trimming cut 2 bases from V and 0 bases from J; bases unmatched to any gene: 1. The CDR3 DNA is TGTGCCAGCAGTTTAACAGGGGCCTCTGGGGCCAACGTCCTGACTTTC. Translating gives CASSLTGASGANVLTF.

This clonotype was observed at least ten times. V gene TRBV7-9 combines with J gene TRBJ2-1; tentatively, D is TRBD2 (7 bases). Trimming stripped 2 bases from V and 15 bases from J, with 23 bases between. The CDR3 runs to 15 residues. Germline V gene sequence: CDR1 SEHNR, CDR2 FQNEAQ (reference sequence). CDR3 region: CASSLWVGGPQAWFF. The CDR3 DNA reads TGTGCCAGCAGCTTATGGGTCGGGGGGCCACAAGCCTGGTTCTTC.

The chain carries TRBV20-1 and TRBJ2-1, with D perhaps matching TRBD2 (6 bases). This CDR3 has 16 residues. Germline V gives CDR1 DFQATT, CDR2 SNEGSKA (reference sequence). V lost 1 base and J lost 1, with 14 bases in between. The CDR3 DNA reads TGCAGTGCTAGAGGGCCATATAGCGGTTCCTACAATGAGCAGTTCTTC. Protein product: CSARGPYSGSYNEQFF.

This clonotype was detected many times. This sequence joins TRBV20-1 and TRBJ2-5; TRBD2 aligns across 10 bases. CDR3 size: 14 residues. Germline trimming cut 6 bases from V and 2 bases from J; bases unmatched to any gene: 6. The germline CDR1 and CDR2 sequences are DFQATT and SNEGSKA (reference sequence). The CDR3 DNA reads as TGCAGTGCGTATACTAGCGGGAAGCAAGAGACCCAGTACTTC. Amino acids: CSAYTSGKQETQYF.

This clonotype was observed at least ten times. The V call is TRBV20-1, the J call TRBJ2-3, with TRBD2 matching over 12 bases. CDR1 DFQATT and CDR2 SNEGSKA come from the germline V gene (reference sequence). V was clipped by 2 bases and J by 10 bases; unmatched bases: 10. This CDR3 is built from 15 residues. CDR3 nucleotide sequence: TGCAGTGCTAGACGGACTAGCGGGAACCCTATCGCGCAGTATTTT. Protein product: CSARRTSGNPIAQYF.

V gene TRBV7-9 combines with J gene TRBJ2-7; D is ambiguous. The CDR3 consists of 17 residues. CDR1 and CDR2 from the germline V gene are SEHNR and FQNEAQ (reference sequence). Trimming removed 5 bases at V and 4 bases at J, with 24 bases between. The CDR3 is CASSDWGGVRGGYEQYF. The CDR3 region has the DNA TGTGCCAGCAGCGATTGGGGTGGGGTTCGCGGTGGTTACGAGCAGTACTTC.

This chain's CDR3 is CASIGWGSDTEAFF. CDR3 in DNA: TGCGCCAGCATTGGATGGGGTTCGGACACTGAAGCTTTCTTT. J is TRBJ1-1 and V is TRBV5-1, with unresolved D. This CDR3 comprises 14 residues. Between the trimmed V and J ends, which lost 6 bases and 3 bases, there was a span of 15 bases. Germline-derived CDR1 and CDR2 are SGHRS and YFSETQ.

The rearrangement uses TRBV7-2 and TRBJ2-3; D not resolved. Germline V gives CDR1 SGHTA, CDR2 FQGNSA. The CDR3 runs 14 residues. Trimming pared 5 bases from V and 4 bases from J, leaving 13 bases between. CDR3 in amino acids: CASSPWPGPDTQYF. The CDR3 DNA sequence: TGTGCCAGCAGCCCCTGGCCGGGTCCAGATACGCAGTATTTT.

This clonotype came up many times. V and J are TRBV28 and TRBJ2-5, with D perhaps given as TRBD1 or TRBD2 (5 bases each). Trimming took off 2 bases at V and 1 base at J, with 11 bases between the two ends. This CDR3 has 15 residues. In germline, CDR1 is MDHEN, CDR2 SYDVKM. CDR3 sequence: CASSLSGGLQETQYF. In DNA form, the CDR3 reads TGTGCCAGCAGTTTAAGTGGGGGTCTCCAAGAGACCCAGTACTTC.

For this clonotype: A much larger clone lies a single base off, so this may be a read error. The chain employs TRBV10-3 and TRBJ1-2; a weak D match, TRBD1 (5 bases). CDR3 length: 16 amino acids. V was shortened by 5 bases and J by 1 base, with 17 bases between the two germline ends. Germline V lookup: CDR1 ENHRY, CDR2 SYGVKD. The CDR3 DNA reads TGTGCCATCAGTCCCCTGGGACCGGATTTTAACTATGGCTACACCTTC. Translated: CAISPLGPDFNYGYTF.

The chain joins TRBV27 to TRBJ2-1, with 7 bases fitting TRBD2. The ends lost 5 bases at V and 2 bases at J; junction bases unmatched: 3. Per the germline V gene, CDR1 is MNHEY and CDR2 is SMNVEV (reference sequence). The CDR3 has 14 amino acids. The CDR3 is CASSPAGPYNEQFF. In nucleotides, the CDR3 is TGTGCCAGCAGTCCAGCGGGGCCCTACAATGAGCAGTTCTTC.

This clonotype was recorded at least ten times. This CDR3 reads CSAREGSGGNQPQHF. The DNA of the CDR3 is TGCAGTGCTAGAGAAGGGAGCGGAGGCAATCAGCCCCAGCATTTT. The chain carries TRBV20-1 and TRBJ1-5; D gene unclear. The CDR3 is 15 residues long. The germline V and J ends were trimmed by 0 bases and 2 bases, with 11 bases remaining between them. Looked up from germline, CDR1 is DFQATT and CDR2 is SNEGSKA (reference sequence).

With respect to this clonotype: This may be a read error: a much more frequent sequence differs by one nucleotide. The CDR3 region is CAGRKQGYEQYF. The CDR3 bases are TGTGCCGGCAGAAAACAGGGGTACGAGCAGTACTTC. The chain joins TRBV6-6 to TRBJ2-5; TRBD1 matches at 7 bases. TRBJ2-7 matches the DNA end more closely, so the J call is doubtful. The CDR3 loop spans 12 amino acids. Per germline, CDR1 MNHNY and CDR2 SVGAGI (reference sequence).

This clonotype was seen many times. The chain links TRBV12-3 or TRBV12-4 to TRBJ2-3; no clear D. The CDR3 sequence is 13 residues long. Trimming removed 7 bases at V and 2 bases at J, with 10 bases between. CDR3: CASKFSVTDTQYF. The CDR3 DNA reads TGTGCCAGCAAATTTTCCGTCACAGATACGCAGTATTTT.

This clonotype was picked up a small number of times. The rearrangement joins TRBV27 to TRBJ2-6, with D unclear. The V gene's germline CDR1 is MNHEY and CDR2 SMNVEV (reference sequence). Trimming removed 0 bases at V and 2 bases at J, with 8 bases between. The length of the CDR3 is 16 residues. CDR3 nucleotide sequence: TGTGCCAGCAGTTTATCATCCTGGGCTGGGGCCAACGTCCTGACTTTC. This translates into CASSLSSWAGANVLTF.

In the case of this clonotype: This could be a read error, since a much larger clone is one nucleotide away. The chain is built from TRBV2 and TRBJ2-1; a weak D match, TRBD2 (7 bases). The J call may be faulty, since TRBJ2-7 better matches the DNA end. This CDR3 contains 15 residues. Germline assignment: CDR1 SNHLY and CDR2 FYNNEI. The CDR3 spells CASIQGLTNYNEQYF. The CDR3 bases are TGTGCCAGCATACAGGGACTAACAAATTACAATGAGCAGTACTTC.

This clonotype was recorded many times. This chain links TRBV28 with TRBJ2-6, with TRBD1 identical over 9 bases. The CDR3 covers 16 residues. CDR1 and CDR2 (germline): MDHEN, SYDVKM. V was pared by 6 bases and J by 5 bases, with 8 bases of the junction left unmatched. CDR3 amino acids: CASSEGQGMRANVLTF. The CDR3 DNA is TGTGCCAGCAGCGAAGGACAGGGGATGAGGGCCAACGTCCTGACTTTC.

V gene TRBV7-8 combines with J gene TRBJ2-1, with 8 bases fitting TRBD1. Germline assignment: CDR1 SGHVS and CDR2 FQNEAQ. V lost 5 bases to trimming and J lost 8 bases; unmatched junction nucleotides: 14. This CDR3 has 16 amino acids. Here the CDR3 reads CASSQRTGSGEDEQFF. In DNA form, the CDR3 reads TGTGCCAGCAGCCAACGGACAGGGAGTGGAGAGGATGAGCAGTTCTTC.

The CDR3 protein is CASTNPWTDTQYF. The DNA for the CDR3 is TGTGCCAGCACCAACCCGTGGACAGATACGCAGTATTTT. This chain uses TRBV27 with TRBJ2-3; D remains unclear. The CDR3 contains 13 residues. The germline V gene has CDR1 MNHEY and CDR2 SMNVEV (reference sequence). V lost 7 bases, J lost 3 bases, and 11 bases lay in between.